One sample yielded the 27 T cell receptor beta chains listed below, sequenced in a study of T cells in women clearing cervical HPV infection. Assay: immunoSEQ multiplex PCR; the TCRdb copy retains only in-frame clones and omits some. Its table records under 30,000 clones. The source material was blood buffy coat. The receptors shown here come from a woman aged 18 to 75 with a cervical HPV16 infection that either progressed to CIN3+ or cleared (not recorded which).

Remarks on this clone: The DNA ends 3 residues before the CDR3 does, and the rest of the CDR3 is filled in from the germline J gene. The gene calls are TRBV29-1 and TRBJ1-1; weak D call: TRBD1 (5 bases). Trimming stripped 4 bases from V and 5 bases from J, with 14 bases between. The CDR3 is made up of 13 amino acids. Germline V gene data show CDR1 as SQVTM and CDR2 as ANQGSEA. The CDR3 sequence is CSVGSGGWTEAFF. Partial CDR3 DNA: TGCAGCGTTGGGTCCGGGGGATGGACTGAA.

With respect to this clone: It is unclear where the CDR3 begins or ends on the DNA, so no DNA is shown, and the CDR3 is as TCRdb lists it. The chain is built from TRBV19 and TRBJ2-3; the DNA was not used to check the table's D call, TRBD1. The CDR3 contains 18 residues when both ends are counted. Germline CDR1 is LNHDA and CDR2 is SQIVND (reference sequence). CDR3: CASTSGEGRARFYQPQYF.

Regarding this clone: The read terminates 3 residues ahead of where the CDR3 ends, so the germline J gene completes it. V usage is TRBV20-1 and J usage is TRBJ2-3, with 9 bases fitting TRBD2. This CDR3 has 17 residues. V was pared by 5 bases and J by 5 bases, with 17 bases of the junction left unmatched. The germline CDR1 and CDR2 sequences are DFQATT and SNEGSKA (reference sequence). The CDR3 DNA, read in part, is TGCAGTGCTCACCACCGGGCTGCGGGGGGGCCGGGAGATACG. Translation gives CSAHHRAAGGPGDT. The entire CDR3 protein is CSAHHRAAGGPGDTQYF.

About this clone itself: The read gets to within 3 residues of the CDR3 end, and the germline J gene fills in the rest. V gene TRBV4-1 combines with J gene TRBJ2-3; 10 positions agree with TRBD2. The V gene end was trimmed by 4 bases and the J gene end by 8 bases; junction bases not matched to a gene: 12. Per germline, CDR1 MGHRA and CDR2 YSYEKL. CDR3 length: 16 amino acids. The chain's CDR3 is CASSRSPLAGVGTQYF. The sequenced CDR3 bases are TGCGCCAGCAGCCGTTCCCCCCTAGCGGGGGTAGGTACG.

CDR3 DNA (partial): TGTGCCAGCAGTGAAAACTTTGGGACTAGCATCTACGAG. This sequence encodes CASSENFGTSIYE. The CDR3 in its entirety is CASSENFGTSIYEQYF. This rearrangement joins TRBV2 to TRBJ2-7; 9 nucleotides match TRBD2. Read sequence stops 3 residues before the CDR3 end, and the germline J gene provides the missing end. The length of the CDR3 is 16 residues. Trimming took 2 bases from V and 3 from J; bases not matched to a gene: 8. Germline V gene sequence: CDR1 SNHLY, CDR2 FYNNEI.

This clone is medium-sized (0.01 to 0.1%) by frequency. The CDR3 is cut off 3 residues early in the read; its end comes from the germline J gene. This chain joins TRBV7-9 and TRBJ1-4, with 11 bases that match TRBD1. V dropped 5 bases and J dropped 7; count of bases not matched to a gene: 3. CDR1 is SEHNR and CDR2 is FQNEAQ in the germline V gene (reference sequence). The length of the CDR3 is 14 residues. CDR3 bases read: TGTGCCAGCAGCGACGGACAGGGGGCTGAAAAA. The encoded protein is CASSDGQGAEK. The full-length CDR3 reads as CASSDGQGAEKLFF. The full variable domain, in which reference TRBV7-9 and TRBJ1-4 provide the parts outside the CDR3, is DTGVSQNPRHKITKRGQNVTFRCDPISEHNRLYWYRQTLGQGPEFLTYFQNEAQLEKSRLLSDRFSAERPKGSFSTLEIQRTEQGDSAMYLCASSDGQGAEKLFFGSGTQLSVL.

With respect to this clone: The read finishes 3 residues shy of the CDR3 end, and the germline J gene is used to complete it. The chain has TRBV20-1 and TRBJ2-5; 15 bases map to TRBD2. With 1 base clipped from V and 5 bases from J, the junction kept 17 bases outside the gene matches. Looked up from germline, CDR1 is DFQATT and CDR2 is SNEGSKA (reference sequence). This CDR3 contains 20 residues. The CDR3 loop is CSARAHRLGLAGGPEETQYF. The DNA read from the CDR3 is TGCAGTGCTAGAGCACACAGACTTGGACTAGCGGGAGGGCCTGAGGAGACC.

A remark on this clone: The observed sequence ends 3 residues before the CDR3 terminus, with the missing tail filled in from the germline J gene. The chain combines TRBV5-1 with TRBJ2-1, with TRBD2 identical over 7 bases. Germline-derived CDR1 and CDR2 are SGHRS and YFSETQ. This CDR3 spans 16 amino acids. Losses at the gene ends were 5 bases for V and 2 bases for J; bases not matched to a gene: 10. The sequenced CDR3 bases are TGCGCCAGCAGGGAGGAAGCGGGAAAGACCTACAATGAG. This encodes CASREEAGKTYNE. The whole CDR3 reads CASREEAGKTYNEQFF.

Notes on this clone: The sequenced fragment ends 3 residues before the CDR3 boundary, so the rest is inferred from the germline J gene. V is TRBV20-1 and J is TRBJ2-7; 10 nucleotides match TRBD1. The CDR3 is 14 residues long. V shed 6 bases and J 3 bases; nucleotides not matched to a gene: 8. The germline CDR1 and CDR2 sequences are DFQATT and SNEGSKA (reference sequence). CDR3 loop: CSALRGDRGYEQYF. Incomplete CDR3 DNA: TGCAGTGCCCTAAGGGGGGACAGGGGCTACGAG.

Note on this clone: The read terminates 3 residues ahead of where the CDR3 ends, so the germline J gene completes it. This chain uses TRBV20-1 with TRBJ2-7; 12 bases agree with TRBD1. This CDR3 is 13 amino acids long. V lost 5 bases, J lost 4 bases, and 3 bases stayed unmatched. Per germline, CDR1 DFQATT and CDR2 SNEGSKA (reference sequence). CDR3 protein: CSAGTGGEYEQYF. The covered CDR3 bases are TGCAGTGCTGGGACAGGGGGCGAGTACGAG.

Remarks on this clone: The germline gene is not matched at one end of the junction; a read error may be the cause. The read falls 3 residues short of the CDR3 end, and the missing part is taken from the germline J gene. The chain employs TRBV2 and TRBJ2-3; D is perhaps TRBD1 (6 bases). The CDR3 consists of 12 residues. Looked up from germline, CDR1 is SNHLY and CDR2 is FYNNEI. CDR3 amino acids: CASANRAETQYF. The DNA read from the CDR3 is TGTGCCAGCGCCAACAGGGCAGAGACG.

Note on this clone: The junction and the germline gene differ at one end; a read error may be behind it. The read finishes 3 residues shy of the CDR3 end, and the germline J gene is used to complete it. V and J are TRBV5-1 and TRBJ2-2, with D perhaps matching TRBD2 (6 bases). CDR1 and CDR2 (germline): SGHRS, YFSETQ. CDR3 size: 16 residues. CDR3 amino acids: CASRLGGLLNTGELFF. Partial CDR3 DNA: TGCGCCAGCAGGTTGGGAGGACTTTTGAACACCGGGGAG.

Concerning this clone itself: With the read ending 3 residues before the CDR3 end, the germline J gene is used to fill in that end. The chain combines TRBV7-9 with TRBJ2-5; 7 bases match TRBD2. The germline gives CDR1 SEHNR, CDR2 FQNEAQ (reference sequence). CDR3 length: 15 residues. This chain's CDR3 is CASNPRLAGTDTQYF. CDR3 DNA (partial): TGTGCCAGCAACCCAAGACTAGCCGGCACAGATACC.

For this clone: The CDR3 end is not reached by the read, which stops 3 residues before it; the germline J gene fills it in. The chain links TRBV10-2 to TRBJ2-3; 10 nucleotides agree with TRBD2. V lost 2 bases to trimming and J lost 6 bases; unmatched junction nucleotides: 11. The CDR3 loop spans 17 amino acids. Germline CDR1 and CDR2: WSHSY and SAAADI. The sequenced part of the CDR3 DNA is TGCGCCAGCAGTGAGACACCGACTAGCGGGTACTACGATACG. Translated, it gives CASSETPTSGYYDT. In full, the CDR3 is CASSETPTSGYYDTQYF.

As for this clone: The sequenced fragment ends 3 residues before the CDR3 boundary, so the rest is inferred from the germline J gene. The chain is built from TRBV2 and TRBJ1-2; D is unclear. The CDR3 has 11 residues. CDR1 and CDR2 from the germline V gene are SNHLY and FYNNEI. CDR3 DNA, as far as it was read: TGTGCCAGCCTCAGTCTTCCTGAC. Its translation: CASLSLPD. The CDR3, in full, reads CASLSLPDYTF.

Turning to this clone: The CDR3 end lies 3 residues beyond the end of the read and is filled in from the germline J gene. J is TRBJ2-3 and V is TRBV19; 12 bases fit TRBD2. CDR1 is LNHDA, CDR2 SQIVND, per germline (reference sequence). There are 15 residues in the CDR3. V dropped 5 bases and J dropped 1; count of bases not matched to a gene: 1. The CDR3 bases that were read are TGTGCCAGTAGTCCTAGCGGGGGGGGCACAGATACG. Protein product: CASSPSGGGTDT. The whole CDR3 sequence reads CASSPSGGGTDTQYF.

On this clone itself: Read data end 3 residues before the CDR3 end; the end is taken from the germline J gene. At the DNA level, this CDR3 is encoded by other sequences in the same sample as well. The chain uses TRBV19 and TRBJ2-7; 9 bases fit TRBD1. The CDR3 runs to 18 residues. Germline assignment: CDR1 LNHDA and CDR2 SQIVND (reference sequence). The V and J ends lost 3 bases and 3 bases, in that order; junction bases with no gene match: 15. CDR3 sequence reads: CASSISIPGQGQGYEQYF. CDR3 DNA (partial): TGTGCCAGTAGTATCTCAATCCCGGGACAGGGTCAAGGCTACGAG.

The CDR3 sequence: CATGGETEAFF. The sequenced CDR3 bases are TGTGCCACCGGGGGTGAGACCGAA. The gene calls are TRBV7-9 and TRBJ1-1; D may be TRBD1 (5 bases). With the read ending 3 residues before the CDR3 end, the germline J gene is used to fill in that end. The germline V gene encodes CDR1 SEHNR and CDR2 FQNEAQ (reference sequence). The CDR3 contains 11 residues.

CDR3 in amino acids: CSATRGSAGNEQYF. The covered CDR3 bases are TGCAGTGCTACCAGGGGGTCGGCGGGGAACGAG. The chain uses TRBV20-1 and TRBJ2-7; D is possibly TRBD1 (7 bases). The CDR3 end is not reached by the read, which stops 3 residues before it; the germline J gene fills it in. CDR1 is DFQATT, CDR2 SNEGSKA, per germline (reference sequence). The CDR3 covers 14 residues. The V end was cut by 4 bases, the J end by 5 bases, with 18 bases between.

A remark on this clone: The read terminates 3 residues before the CDR3 end, so the remaining end is supplied by the germline J gene. This chain uses TRBV18 with TRBJ2-7; 7 bases agree with TRBD1. The germline V gene encodes CDR1 KGHSH and CDR2 LQKENI. Trimming at V came to 6 bases and at J to 5 bases, leaving 7 bases not matched to a gene. The length of the CDR3 is 13 residues. Incomplete CDR3 DNA: TGTGCCAGCTCGCCGGGACAGAGGCACGAG. Its translation is CASSPGQRHE. The complete CDR3 reads CASSPGQRHEQYF.

Details on this clone: Coverage ceases 3 residues before the CDR3 finishes, and the germline J gene fills in the end. The chain joins TRBV2 to TRBJ1-6, with D unclear. The germline V gene has CDR1 SNHLY and CDR2 FYNNEI. Trimming cost V 4 bases and J 9 bases, with 7 bases left between them. The CDR3 spans 12 residues. The part of the CDR3 DNA that was read is TGTGCCAGCAGTGTTGAGGTTTCACCC. It specifies CASSVEVSP. The whole CDR3 reads CASSVEVSPLHF.

Regarding this clone: The sequenced fragment ends 3 residues before the CDR3 boundary, so the rest is inferred from the germline J gene. The chain combines TRBV10-3 with TRBJ1-1; 9 positions match TRBD1. Trimming removed 6 bases from V and 5 bases from J; junction bases left unmatched: 4. From germline, CDR1 is ENHRY and CDR2 SYGVKD. The CDR3 is made up of 13 amino acids. Here the CDR3 reads CAIRGQGSTEAFF. Incomplete CDR3 DNA: TGTGCCATCAGGGGACAGGGATCGACTGAA.

Points on this clone: From the germline J gene comes the end of the CDR3, since the read stops 3 residues before it. V usage is TRBV19 and J usage is TRBJ2-1, with 12 bases lining up with TRBD2. After removal of 0 bases from V and 4 bases from J, the junction contained 4 bases not matched to a gene. Germline values: CDR1 LNHDA, CDR2 SQIVND (reference sequence). The CDR3 sequence is 17 residues long. CDR3 region: CASSIDLAGGRYNEQFF. CDR3 DNA, as far as it was read: TGTGCCAGTAGTATAGACCTAGCGGGAGGGCGGTACAATGAG. The variable domain in full, with the rest retrieved from reference TRBV19 and TRBJ2-1, is DGGITQSPKYLFRKEGQNVTLSCEQNLNHDAMYWYRQDPGQGLRLIYYSQIVNDFQKGDIAEGYSVSREKKESFPLTVTSAQKNPTAFYLCASSIDLAGGRYNEQFFGPGTRLTVL.

With respect to this clone: The observed sequence ends 3 residues before the CDR3 terminus, with the missing tail filled in from the germline J gene. The chain employs TRBV10-1 and TRBJ2-1; 8 nucleotides align to TRBD2. This CDR3 comprises 18 residues. Germline CDR1 reads WNHNN; CDR2 reads SYGVQD (reference sequence). After removal of 8 bases from V and 6 bases from J, the junction contained 21 bases not matched to a gene. This chain's CDR3 is CASEGTSLDPTCGNEQFF. The sequenced part of the CDR3 DNA is TGCGCCAGCGAGGGGACTAGTCTAGACCCAACGTGCGGCAATGAG.

Notes on this clone: The read ends 3 residues before the CDR3 terminus; that terminus is restored from the germline J gene. This sequence joins TRBV10-3 and TRBJ2-1, with 7 positions matching TRBD2. The CDR3 has 13 residues. Germline assignment: CDR1 ENHRY and CDR2 SYGVKD. The ends lost 10 bases at V and 9 bases at J; junction bases unmatched: 12. Partial CDR3 DNA: TGTGCCAGGCGTCCTAGCGGTTCTGGTGAG. Its translation: CARRPSGSGE. The CDR3, in full, reads CARRPSGSGEQFF.

Details on this clone: The CDR3 end falls 3 residues outside the read, so it is completed with the germline J gene. V usage is TRBV18 and J usage is TRBJ2-1; TRBD1 is a possible D gene (6 bases). Germline CDR1 is KGHSH and CDR2 is LQKENI. CDR3 length: 15 amino acids. The ends were cut back, 9 bases at V and 5 bases at J, with 20 bases in the middle. CDR3 in amino acids: CASETGSDRDNEQFF. The DNA read from the CDR3 is TGTGCCAGTGAAACAGGGTCTGACCGCGACAATGAG.

In regard to this clone: The read is 3 residues too short to cover the CDR3 end, so that end is filled in from the germline J gene. The chain links TRBV7-3 to TRBJ2-1, with TRBD2 matching over 8 bases. This CDR3 region has 16 residues. V was clipped by 4 bases and J by 0 bases; unmatched bases: 5. Germline V CDR1 and CDR2: SGHTA, FQGTGA. The sequenced part of the CDR3 DNA is TGTGCCAGCAGCTCGCATAGCGGGGCCTCCTACAATGAG. Translated: CASSSHSGASYNE. The whole CDR3 sequence is CASSSHSGASYNEQFF. Full variable domain (missing parts from reference TRBV7-3 and TRBJ2-1): GAGVSQTPSNKVTEKGKYVELRCDPISGHTALYWYRQSLGQGPEFLIYFQGTGAADDSGLPNDRFFAVRPEGSVSTLKIQRTERGDSAVYLCASSSHSGASYNEQFFGPGTRLTVL.